This TCR beta chain was sequenced for a study of graft-versus-host responses after intestinal transplantation. The overall study: Transplant types were multivisceral, liver-intestinal, or isolated intestinal. Recipients across the board were started on anti-thymocyte globulin induction, then kept on tacrolimus and steroids for two to three years. Overall study results and limits: Circulating GvH clones peaking coincided with falling HvG clones soon after transplant. Detection of GvH clones occurred in recipient marrow, and some had their first appearance in ileum or blood.

Assay: immunoSEQ multiplex PCR; the TCRdb copy retains only in-frame clones and omits some. The sample has more than 70,000 clones, approximately 78% seen once. The germline V gene has CDR1 KGHSH and CDR2 LQKENI. V dropped 5 bases and J dropped 0 bases, with 8 bases sitting between them. CDR3 length: 14 amino acids. A word on this clone: What it recognizes is unknown.

The TCR was taken from a human donor who received an intestinal transplant. The material sequenced was unstimulated CD4+ T cells sorted from spleen or lymph node cells, taken before intestinal transplant. The J gene is TRBJ1-5, the V gene TRBV18; a possible D gene is TRBD1 (5 bases). This chain's CDR3 is CASSGGYSNQPQHF. In nucleotides, the CDR3 is TGTGCCAGCTCAGGGGGGTATAGCAATCAGCCCCAGCATTTT.